Following are 24 T cell receptor beta chains from one sample sequenced in a study of cytomegalovirus exposure and HLA in healthy donors. Amplification used 60 Vbeta primers and 13 Jbeta primers. The method was immunoSEQ multiplex PCR; TCRdb's version includes in-frame clones alone and lacks a portion of them. This table holds 120,000 or so clones, roughly 80% found once. Specimen: PBMCs. These receptors all come from a man aged 25-40 years in good health and CMV-seronegative.

The chain is built from TRBV27 and TRBJ2-1; tentative D call: TRBD1 (5 bases). The ends were cut back, 2 bases at V and 0 bases at J, with 8 bases in the middle. This CDR3 is 15 amino acids long. The germline gives CDR1 MNHEY, CDR2 SMNVEV (reference sequence). The CDR3 region is CASSLGAGSYNEQFF. The DNA for the CDR3 is TGTGCCAGCAGTTTAGGGGCAGGCTCCTACAATGAGCAGTTCTTC.

This CDR3 is CASSFRGGETQYF. DNA of the CDR3: TGCGCCAGCAGCTTTCGCGGGGGGGAGACCCAGTACTTC. J is TRBJ2-5 and V is TRBV5-1; 8 bases map to TRBD2. The CDR3 runs to 13 residues. The V segment lost 2 bases and the J segment 5 bases; nucleotides outside the gene matches: 2. Germline loops: CDR1 SGHRS, CDR2 YFSETQ.

The V call is TRBV19, the J call TRBJ2-7; TRBD2 aligns across 9 bases. Germline V gene lookup returns CDR1 LNHDA and CDR2 SQIVND (reference sequence). This CDR3 comprises 20 residues. V trimming: 3 bases; J trimming: 2 bases; junction bases outside the gene matches: 20. The CDR3 DNA follows: TGTGCCAGTAGTATCCGGTACGTGGGTAGCGGGGGCTCATCCACCTACGAGCAGTACTTC. Protein: CASSIRYVGSGGSSTYEQYF. Full variable domain (outside the CDR3, taken from reference TRBV19 and TRBJ2-7): DGGITQSPKYLFRKEGQNVTLSCEQNLNHDAMYWYRQDPGQGLRLIYYSQIVNDFQKGDIAEGYSVSREKKESFPLTVTSAQKNPTAFYLCASSIRYVGSGGSSTYEQYFGPGTRLTVT.

As concerns this clone: Its ends do not fully match the called genes, so a read error is possible. The chain uses TRBV30 and TRBJ2-6; the D gene is possibly TRBD1 (5 bases). The CDR3 totals 13 residues. From germline, CDR1 is GTSNPN and CDR2 SVGIG (reference sequence). The CDR3 spells CAWRTSGANGLTF. The CDR3 bases are TGTGCCTGGCGGACCTCTGGGGCCAACGGCCTGACTTTC. Looking up the rest from reference TRBV30 and TRBJ2-6 gives the full variable domain: SQTIHQWPATLVQPVGSPLSLECTVEGTSNPNLYWYRQAAGRGLQLLFYSVGIGQISSEVPQNLSASRPQDRQFILSSKKLLLSDSGFYLCAWRTSGANGLTFGAGSRLTVL.

The chain links TRBV29-1 to TRBJ2-3, with 13 positions matching TRBD2. Per the germline V gene, CDR1 is SQVTM and CDR2 is ANQGSEA. CDR3 size: 14 residues. After removal of 7 bases from V and 6 bases from J, the junction contained 7 bases not matched to a gene. CDR3 coding DNA: TGCAGCGCCGACGGACTAGCGGGGGTGGATACGCAGTATTTT. Translated, it gives CSADGLAGVDTQYF.

This clone was found a few times. V and J are TRBV13 and TRBJ2-7; D not resolved. CDR3 length equals 15 residues. The V gene's germline CDR1 is PRHDT and CDR2 FYEKMQ (reference sequence). With 0 bases removed from V and 0 bases from J, the gap between germline ends came to 9 bases. The CDR3 nucleotides read TGTGCCAGCAGCTTAGGGTCCGTTAGCTCCTACGAGCAGTACTTC. Protein: CASSLGSVSSYEQYF.

Only one count was recorded for this clone. The rearrangement links TRBV2 to TRBJ2-5, with D unclear. The J call may be incorrect, as the DNA end agrees better with TRBJ2-7. Looked up from germline, CDR1 is SNHLY and CDR2 is FYNNEI. The CDR3 is 10 amino acids. The chain's CDR3 is CASRSYEQYF. The CDR3 nucleotides are TGTGCCAGTCGTTCCTACGAGCAGTACTTC.

V and J are TRBV19 and TRBJ1-3; 8 nucleotides match TRBD1. There are 14 residues in the CDR3. With 3 bases clipped from V and 3 bases from J, the junction kept 1 base outside the gene matches. Germline CDR1 and CDR2: LNHDA and SQIVND (reference sequence). The CDR3 reads CASSMTGDGNTIYF. The DNA of the CDR3 is TGTGCCAGTAGTATGACAGGGGATGGAAACACCATATATTTT. The variable domain in full, completed from reference TRBV19 and TRBJ1-3, reads DGGITQSPKYLFRKEGQNVTLSCEQNLNHDAMYWYRQDPGQGLRLIYYSQIVNDFQKGDIAEGYSVSREKKESFPLTVTSAQKNPTAFYLCASSMTGDGNTIYFGEGSWLTVV.

V gene TRBV27 combines with J gene TRBJ2-1; 10 bases are shared with TRBD2. Germline V gene lookup returns CDR1 MNHEY and CDR2 SMNVEV (reference sequence). J was trimmed by 7 bases and V by 8 bases; bases with no gene match: 5. The CDR3 length is 13 residues. In DNA, the CDR3 is TGTGCCAGCGTAGCGGGGGGCTTTAATGAGCAGTTCTTC. Its translation is CASVAGGFNEQFF.

This clone has more than one count but fewer than ten. This chain uses TRBV7-9 with TRBJ2-1; 11 bases fit TRBD2. This CDR3 is 17 amino acids long. The V gene end was trimmed by 5 bases and the J gene end by 2 bases; junction bases not matched to a gene: 8. CDR1 SEHNR and CDR2 FQNEAQ come from the germline V gene (reference sequence). DNA of the CDR3: TGTGCCAGCAGCCCTCACCCGGGACTAGCGGCCTACAATGAGCAGTTCTTC. It encodes CASSPHPGLAAYNEQFF.

This clone showed up just once. The chain combines TRBV10-2 with TRBJ2-6; 7 nucleotides align to TRBD2. V lost 4 bases to trimming and J lost 4 bases; unmatched junction nucleotides: 7. The CDR3 contains 16 residues. Germline CDR1 WSHSY, CDR2 SAAADI. Here the CDR3 reads CASSGGGSSGANVLTF. DNA for the CDR3: TGCGCCAGCAGTGGGGGGGGATCTTCGGGGGCCAACGTCCTGACTTTC.

The rearrangement uses TRBV18 and TRBJ2-2; D perhaps matches TRBD1 (6 bases). The CDR3 sequence is 18 residues long. Trimming removed 4 bases from V and 1 base from J, with 19 bases in between. Germline V gene lookup returns CDR1 KGHSH and CDR2 LQKENI. The CDR3: CASSRAQIGTMNTGELFF. The CDR3, as DNA: TGTGCCAGCTCACGAGCCCAGATAGGGACAATGAACACCGGGGAGCTGTTTTTT.

V usage is TRBV4-3 and J usage is TRBJ2-3, with D possibly TRBD2 on 5 matching bases. CDR1 LGHNA and CDR2 YSLEER come from the germline V gene. The CDR3 covers 14 residues. Between the trimmed V and J ends, which lost 2 bases and 6 bases, there was a span of 12 bases. The DNA for the CDR3 is TGCGCCAGCAGCCAAAATAGAGGGATGGATACGCAGTATTTT. It translates to CASSQNRGMDTQYF.

The CDR3 reads CASSLVGGGETQYF. The CDR3 coding sequence is TGCGCCAGCAGCTTGGTGGGGGGAGGAGAGACCCAGTACTTC. The chain recombines TRBV5-1 with TRBJ2-5; D is possibly TRBD2 (6 bases). Trimming took off 0 bases at V and 4 bases at J, with 10 bases between the two ends. The V gene's germline CDR1 is SGHRS and CDR2 YFSETQ. The CDR3 is 14 residues long.

The chain is built from TRBV28 and TRBJ1-3, with 9 bases identical to TRBD1. The CDR3 has 16 residues. Losses at the gene ends were 5 bases for V and 2 bases for J; bases not matched to a gene: 7. CDR1 MDHEN and CDR2 SYDVKM come from the germline V gene. The DNA of the CDR3 is TGTGCCAGCAGTCCGCACCGGACAGGGGCTGGAAACACCATATATTTT. Protein sequence: CASSPHRTGAGNTIYF.

Written as DNA, the CDR3 is TGTGCCAGCAGCTCCGCGGGACAGTTTAATGAAAAACTGTTTTTT. Its protein is CASSSAGQFNEKLFF. This chain links TRBV11-2 with TRBJ1-4, with TRBD1 identical over 7 bases. The V gene's germline CDR1 is SGHAT and CDR2 FQNNGV. Losses at the gene ends were 4 bases for V and 4 bases for J; bases not matched to a gene: 6. The CDR3 contains 15 residues.

V and J are TRBV9 and TRBJ1-5; 7 bases agree with TRBD1. In germline, CDR1 is SGDLS, CDR2 YYNGEE. The trim removed 0 bases at V and 7 bases at J, leaving 7 bases unmatched. The CDR3 length is 15 residues. CDR3 sequence reads: CASSVEGDSYQPQHF. The CDR3 DNA reads TGTGCCAGCAGCGTAGAGGGGGACAGCTACCAGCCCCAGCATTTT.

The chain employs TRBV14 and TRBJ2-7; TRBD1 is a possible D gene (5 bases). The V and J ends lost 0 bases and 2 bases respectively, with 11 bases between them. Germline V gives CDR1 SGHDN, CDR2 FVKESK. The CDR3 loop spans 15 amino acids. CDR3 nucleotides: TGTGCCAGCAGCCAAGATCAGGGTCCAACCTACGAGCAGTACTTC. Residues: CASSQDQGPTYEQYF.

Points on this clone: Other DNA sequences within the sample encode an identical CDR3. The gene calls are TRBV29-1 and TRBJ1-1; a possible D gene is TRBD1 (5 bases). The CDR3 extends over 12 amino acids. Trimming shortened V by 4 bases and J by 1 base, and 7 bases separated the two germline ends. Germline lookup yields CDR1 SQVTM and CDR2 ANQGSEA. CDR3 in DNA: TGCAGCGTTGTTACAGGGAACACTGAAGCTTTCTTT. Its translation is CSVVTGNTEAFF.

This clone has a handful of counts. The chain recombines TRBV2 with TRBJ1-1; maybe TRBD1 (5 bases). CDR1 is SNHLY, CDR2 FYNNEI, per germline. Deletions cut 10 bases from V and 6 bases from J, with 18 bases between. The CDR3 covers 13 residues. The CDR3 is CAKERPPGAEAFF. The CDR3, as DNA: TGTGCCAAAGAGCGTCCTCCGGGGGCTGAAGCTTTCTTT.

V is TRBV27 and J is TRBJ2-3; TRBD1 matches 8 bases. The CDR3 loop spans 16 amino acids. CDR1 is MNHEY, CDR2 SMNVEV, per germline (reference sequence). Germline trimming cut 0 bases from V and 4 bases from J; bases unmatched to any gene: 6. In DNA form, the CDR3 reads TGTGCCAGCAGTTTATCGGTGAGACAGGGGTCAGATACGCAGTATTTT. It yields the protein CASSLSVRQGSDTQYF.

This clone came up a few times. The chain uses TRBV4-2 and TRBJ2-7; maybe TRBD2 (7 bases). CDR1 and CDR2 from the germline V gene are LGHNA and YNFKEQ. CDR3 length: 14 amino acids. Trimming cost V 5 bases and J 0 bases, with 11 bases left between them. The CDR3 loop reads CASSARGPSYEQYF. The CDR3 DNA is TGTGCCAGCAGCGCGCGGGGGCCCTCCTACGAGCAGTACTTC.

This chain joins TRBV14 and TRBJ2-5; D is uncertain. This CDR3 is built from 14 residues. Germline V CDR1 and CDR2: SGHDN, FVKESK. Trimming pared 0 bases from V and 5 bases from J, leaving 10 bases between. CDR3: CASSQDVGRETQYF. CDR3 bases: TGTGCCAGCAGCCAAGATGTGGGCCGGGAGACCCAGTACTTC.

J is TRBJ1-1 and V is TRBV18, with TRBD1 as a possible D gene (6 bases). This CDR3 is built from 13 residues. The germline CDR1 and CDR2 sequences are KGHSH and LQKENI. V was trimmed by 6 bases and J by 0 bases, leaving 8 bases between them. The DNA of the CDR3 is TGTGCCAGCTCCCGACAGGTGAACACTGAAGCTTTCTTT. This codes for CASSRQVNTEAFF.